A single sample is the source of the 19 T cell receptor beta chains below, sequenced in a study of PD-1 blockade in classical Hodgkin lymphoma. In every patient, relapse followed autologous stem cell transplantation, while exposure to brentuximab vedotin differed. The repertoire was sequenced with immunoSEQ multiplex PCR; TCRdb's copy has only in-frame clones and lacks some. The table shows more than 70,000 clones, with 92% occurring only once. The starting material was peripheral blood mononuclear cells (PBMCs), obtained before the second cycle of nivolumab. These receptors all stem from a human donor with classical Hodgkin lymphoma.

In DNA, the CDR3 is TGTGCCAGCACCGAATGGCGGAGCACAGATACGCAGTATTTT. Protein: CASTEWRSTDTQYF. The gene calls are TRBV28 and TRBJ2-3; D gene uncertain. Per the germline V gene, CDR1 is MDHEN and CDR2 is SYDVKM. The CDR3 is 14 residues long. V gave up 7 bases and J gave up 0 bases, with 11 bases separating them.

This clone has only a few counts. The chain is built from TRBV29-1 and TRBJ1-1; 9 bases line up with TRBD1. Looked up from germline, CDR1 is SQVTM and CDR2 is ANQGSEA. This CDR3 has 15 residues. The V segment lost 2 bases and the J segment 3 bases; nucleotides outside the gene matches: 7. The CDR3 loop reads CSVEFGTGYDTEAFF. CDR3 nucleotides: TGCAGCGTTGAATTTGGGACAGGGTACGACACTGAAGCTTTCTTT.

The V gene is TRBV11-2, the J gene TRBJ1-1; D is ambiguous. Germline lookup yields CDR1 SGHAT and CDR2 FQNNGV. V was cut by 7 bases and J by 3 bases, with 12 bases left in between. The CDR3 is 13 residues long. CDR3 amino acids: CASTLVIDTEAFF. DNA for the CDR3: TGTGCCAGCACCCTGGTTATAGACACTGAAGCTTTCTTT.

The chain couples TRBV9 to TRBJ2-1; D gene ambiguous. V shed 0 bases and J shed 8 bases, with 12 bases lying between them. From germline, CDR1 is SGDLS and CDR2 YYNGEE. This CDR3 contains 14 residues. CDR3 region: CASSVVGEWDEQFF. DNA for the CDR3: TGTGCCAGCAGCGTAGTTGGCGAGTGGGATGAGCAGTTCTTC.

This rearrangement joins TRBV2 to TRBJ2-5; D is undetermined. Germline CDR1 SNHLY, CDR2 FYNNEI. Trimming took off 5 bases at V and 5 bases at J, with 15 bases between the two ends. The CDR3 has 14 residues. The CDR3 region is CASSSASPSETQYF. The CDR3 DNA follows: TGTGCCAGCAGTAGTGCCAGCCCATCCGAGACCCAGTACTTC.

CDR3 sequence (DNA): TGCAGCGTTGAAGACCCCAGGGTCCCAGATACGCAGTATTTT. This sequence encodes CSVEDPRVPDTQYF. The gene calls are TRBV29-1 and TRBJ2-3; the D gene is possibly TRBD1 (5 bases). The germline V and J ends were trimmed by 0 bases and 4 bases, with 11 bases remaining between them. The V gene's germline CDR1 is SQVTM and CDR2 ANQGSEA. The CDR3 is made up of 14 amino acids.

This chain connects TRBV27 to TRBJ2-1; D unresolved. The V and J ends lost 4 bases and 5 bases respectively, with 12 bases between them. The CDR3 loop spans 14 amino acids. Germline V gene data show CDR1 as MNHEY and CDR2 as SMNVEV (reference sequence). The CDR3 region has the DNA TGTGCCAGCAGTTCCTATGCTAGACACAATGAGCAGTTCTTC. Its translation is CASSSYARHNEQFF.

V and J are TRBV4-1 and TRBJ1-1; D possibly corresponds to TRBD1 (6 bases). The germline V gene encodes CDR1 MGHRA and CDR2 YSYEKL. Trimming stripped 8 bases from V and 2 bases from J, with 12 bases between. The CDR3 is 13 amino acids. DNA for the CDR3: TGCGCCAGCCTTGACAGGCTAAACACTGAAGCTTTCTTT. Encoded protein: CASLDRLNTEAFF.

V and J are TRBV5-1 and TRBJ1-2, with D tentatively TRBD1 (6 bases). This CDR3 region has 13 residues. Between the trimmed V and J ends, which lost 3 bases and 8 bases, there was a span of 14 bases. CDR1 is SGHRS and CDR2 is YFSETQ in the germline V gene. The CDR3, as DNA: TGCGCCAGCAGCTCCGCAGGGGAGAAGGGCTACACCTTC. Residues: CASSSAGEKGYTF.

V and J are TRBV6-1 and TRBJ2-7; D unclear. Per the germline V gene, CDR1 is MNHNS and CDR2 is SASEGT. Trimming took off 2 bases at V and 3 bases at J, with 14 bases between the two ends. CDR3 size: 15 residues. The CDR3 DNA follows: TGTGCCAGCAGTGAATTGGGGATACGACTCTACGAGCAGTACTTC. Amino acids: CASSELGIRLYEQYF.

The V call is TRBV5-4, the J call TRBJ2-5; 7 bases fit TRBD1. Losses at the gene ends were 3 bases for V and 5 bases for J; bases not matched to a gene: 16. Germline V CDR1 and CDR2: SGHNT, YYREEE (reference sequence). The CDR3 consists of 17 residues. The CDR3 loop is CASSSSLKYRGRETQYF. The CDR3 DNA follows: TGTGCCAGCAGCTCCAGCCTCAAATACAGGGGTAGGGAGACCCAGTACTTC.

The chain links TRBV9 to TRBJ1-1; D unclear. Germline CDR1 SGDLS, CDR2 YYNGEE. Trimming stripped 6 bases from V and 5 bases from J, with 20 bases between. CDR3 size: 15 residues. The CDR3 region is CASNRQAGGRTEAFF. As DNA, the CDR3 is TGTGCCAGCAACAGACAAGCGGGTGGGAGAACTGAAGCTTTCTTT.

This clone has only a few counts. V usage is TRBV7-6 and J usage is TRBJ2-7, with D possibly being TRBD1 (5 bases). The germline CDR1 and CDR2 sequences are SGHVS and FNYEAQ. This CDR3 has 16 residues. V was trimmed by 4 bases and J by 0 bases, leaving 16 bases between them. CDR3 sequence (DNA): TGTGCCAGCAGCTCCGCCCTAGGGGCCTACTCCTACGAGCAGTACTTC. Translation gives CASSSALGAYSYEQYF.

This clone was seen more than once but under ten times. The chain carries TRBV2 and TRBJ2-3; 9 nucleotides match TRBD2. Germline-derived CDR1 and CDR2 are SNHLY and FYNNEI. The CDR3 has 15 amino acids. V trimming: 6 bases; J trimming: 5 bases; junction bases outside the gene matches: 9. CDR3 nucleotide sequence: TGTGCCAGCAGGCGGGAGGGGGCTGGAATAGATACGCAGTATTTT. It translates to CASRREGAGIDTQYF.

The V gene is TRBV2, the J gene TRBJ2-6; a possible D gene is TRBD2 (6 bases). V gave up 11 bases and J gave up 0 bases, with 14 bases separating them. Germline loops: CDR1 SNHLY, CDR2 FYNNEI. The CDR3 is made up of 15 amino acids. DNA of the CDR3: TGTGCCGTCCCGGGACTGAACTCTGGGGCCAACGTCCTGACTTTC. The encoded protein is CAVPGLNSGANVLTF.

V is TRBV27 and J is TRBJ1-5, with 8 bases aligning to TRBD1. Trimming took 3 bases from V and 5 from J; bases not matched to a gene: 3. This CDR3 contains 14 residues. The germline V gene encodes CDR1 MNHEY and CDR2 SMNVEV (reference sequence). CDR3 sequence: CASSFQGAHQPQHF. The CDR3 DNA is TGTGCCAGCAGTTTTCAGGGGGCACATCAGCCCCAGCATTTT.

This rearrangement joins TRBV5-5 to TRBJ2-7; 8 bases are shared with TRBD2. V was clipped by 0 bases and J by 2 bases; unmatched bases: 4. CDR1 is SGHKS and CDR2 is YYEKEE in the germline V gene (reference sequence). CDR3 length equals 15 residues. CDR3 in DNA: TGTGCCAGCAGCTTGGCCGCGGGACTAGCCTACGAGCAGTACTTC. It specifies CASSLAAGLAYEQYF.

The V and J genes are TRBV28 and TRBJ2-1, with TRBD2 matching over 9 bases. V lost 4 bases and J lost 5; bases outside the gene matches: 12. The CDR3 covers 17 residues. CDR1 is MDHEN, CDR2 SYDVKM, per germline. The CDR3 sequence: CASSSSLGREGNNEQFF. The CDR3 DNA follows: TGTGCCAGCAGTTCATCCCTTGGGCGGGAGGGAAACAATGAGCAGTTCTTC.

This sequence joins TRBV10-3 and TRBJ2-7; the D is unclear. The V and J ends lost 0 bases and 4 bases respectively, with 13 bases between them. The CDR3 totals 15 residues. The germline CDR1 and CDR2 sequences are ENHRY and SYGVKD. The CDR3 coding sequence is TGTGCCATCAGTGAGTCTGGGCGCCCCATTTACGAGCAGTACTTC. Translating gives CAISESGRPIYEQYF.